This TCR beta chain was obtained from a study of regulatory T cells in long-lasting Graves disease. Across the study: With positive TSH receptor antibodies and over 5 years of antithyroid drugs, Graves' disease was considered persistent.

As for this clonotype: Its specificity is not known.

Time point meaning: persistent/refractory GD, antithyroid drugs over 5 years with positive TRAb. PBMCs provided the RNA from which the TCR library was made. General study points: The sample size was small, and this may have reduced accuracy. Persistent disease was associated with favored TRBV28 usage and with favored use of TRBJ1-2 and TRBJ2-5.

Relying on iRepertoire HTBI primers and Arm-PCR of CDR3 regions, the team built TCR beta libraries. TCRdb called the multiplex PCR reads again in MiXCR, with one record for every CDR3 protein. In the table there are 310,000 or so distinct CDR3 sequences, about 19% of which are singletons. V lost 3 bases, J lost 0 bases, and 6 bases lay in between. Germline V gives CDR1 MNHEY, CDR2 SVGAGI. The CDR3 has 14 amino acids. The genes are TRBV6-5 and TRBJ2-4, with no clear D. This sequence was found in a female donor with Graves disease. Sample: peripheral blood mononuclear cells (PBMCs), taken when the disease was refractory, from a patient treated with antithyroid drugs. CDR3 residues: CASSYSLAKNIQYF. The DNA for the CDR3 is TGTGCCAGCAGTTATAGCCTAGCCAAAAACATTCAGTACTTC.